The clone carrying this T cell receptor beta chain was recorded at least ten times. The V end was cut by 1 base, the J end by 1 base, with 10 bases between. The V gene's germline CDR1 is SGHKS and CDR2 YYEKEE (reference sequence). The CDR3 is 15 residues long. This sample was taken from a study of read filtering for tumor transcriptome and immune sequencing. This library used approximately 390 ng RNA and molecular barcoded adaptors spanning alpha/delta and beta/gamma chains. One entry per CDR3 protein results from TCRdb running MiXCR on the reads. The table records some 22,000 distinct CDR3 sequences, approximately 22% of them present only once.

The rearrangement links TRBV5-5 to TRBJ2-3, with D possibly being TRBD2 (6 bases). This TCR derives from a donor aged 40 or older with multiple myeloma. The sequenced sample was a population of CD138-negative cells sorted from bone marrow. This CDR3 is CASSLRAGRTDTQYF. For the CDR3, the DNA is TGTGCCAGCAGCTTGCGGGCGGGGCGCACAGATACGCAGTATTTT.